Shown below are 10 T cell receptor beta chains from a single sample sequenced in a study of cytomegalovirus exposure and HLA in healthy donors. This table comes from immunoSEQ multiplex PCR, and its TCRdb copy is limited to in-frame clones, with some not included. The sample yields roughly 180,000 clones, roughly 82% seen once. The sequencing input was PBMCs. The receptors originated from a man between 18 and 29 years old in good health and CMV-seropositive.

The J gene is TRBJ2-7, the V gene TRBV9; 7 nucleotides align to TRBD2. CDR1 and CDR2 (germline): SGDLS, YYNGEE. Trimming took 4 bases from V and 6 from J; bases not matched to a gene: 13. There are 15 residues in the CDR3. The CDR3 region has the DNA TGTGCCAGCAGCAAAAAGCGGGAATTCTTTTCCGAGCAGTACTTC. Translating it yields CASSKKREFFSEQYF.

This chain uses TRBV5-1 with TRBJ2-3; tentatively, D is TRBD2 (6 bases). The CDR3 covers 15 residues. Looked up from germline, CDR1 is SGHRS and CDR2 is YFSETQ. V shed 3 bases and J shed 0 bases, with 11 bases lying between them. The CDR3 coding sequence is TGCGCCAGCAGCTACCAGACTAGTAGCACAGATACGCAGTATTTT. Translation gives CASSYQTSSTDTQYF.

As regards this clone: The sample contains more than one DNA sequence encoding this CDR3. The V gene is TRBV27, the J gene TRBJ2-7; D might be TRBD2 (5 bases). Germline assignment: CDR1 MNHEY and CDR2 SMNVEV (reference sequence). The CDR3 covers 11 residues. Trimming cost V 2 bases and J 6 bases, with 5 bases left between them. The CDR3 reads CASSLGGEQYF. The CDR3 DNA follows: TGTGCCAGCAGTTTAGGAGGCGAGCAGTACTTC.

The chain combines TRBV7-2 with TRBJ1-1; TRBD1 might be the D (6 bases). Germline V gene sequence: CDR1 SGHTA, CDR2 FQGNSA. CDR3 length: 15 amino acids. Trimming took off 2 bases at V and 0 bases at J, with 10 bases between the two ends. The DNA of the CDR3 is TGTGCCAGCAGCTTAAGACAGGCCATGAACACTGAAGCTTTCTTT. Protein product: CASSLRQAMNTEAFF.

The V gene is TRBV29-1, the J gene TRBJ1-1; 10 nucleotides agree with TRBD1. Germline CDR1 SQVTM, CDR2 ANQGSEA. V lost 4 bases to trimming and J lost 7 bases; unmatched junction nucleotides: 6. The CDR3 contains 13 residues. The CDR3 bases are TGCAGCGTTGCCATGACAGGGGGCGATGAAGCTTTCTTT. It yields the protein CSVAMTGGDEAFF.

The chain joins TRBV5-4 to TRBJ2-1; 7 bases match TRBD2. J was trimmed by 9 bases and V by 3 bases; bases with no gene match: 3. The CDR3 runs 12 residues. Germline CDR1 is SGHNT and CDR2 is YYREEE (reference sequence). The CDR3 DNA reads as TGTGCCAGCAGCTATCCTAGCGGTGAGCAGTTCTTC. Its protein is CASSYPSGEQFF.

The chain combines TRBV6-1 with TRBJ1-4; no clear D gene. CDR3 length equals 14 residues. Per the germline V gene, CDR1 is MNHNS and CDR2 is SASEGT. Trimming took 10 bases from V and 0 from J, leaving 12 bases between them. The CDR3 nucleotides read TGTGCCACCTTACCCGGTGCAACTAATGAAAAACTGTTTTTT. This translates into CATLPGATNEKLFF.

This chain links TRBV7-9 with TRBJ1-2, with D maybe TRBD1 (6 bases). Germline CDR1 SEHNR, CDR2 FQNEAQ (reference sequence). Trimming shortened V by 1 base and J by 8 bases, and 14 bases separated the two germline ends. The CDR3 runs 14 residues. The CDR3 spells CASSLVGGRGGYTF. The CDR3 DNA follows: TGTGCCAGCAGCTTAGTCGGGGGGCGAGGCGGCTACACCTTC.

This clone was seen only once. The CDR3 region has the DNA TGTGCCAGCAGCTTAGCGGGGGGCCTCGGCGGCAATGAGCAGTTCTTC. Protein: CASSLAGGLGGNEQFF. The J gene is TRBJ2-1, the V gene TRBV11-2; possible D gene TRBD2, 7 bases. The CDR3 runs to 16 residues. The germline V gene has CDR1 SGHAT and CDR2 FQNNGV. Trimming removed 1 base at V and 6 bases at J, with 16 bases between.

The V gene is TRBV7-9, the J gene TRBJ1-5; weak D call: TRBD1 (5 bases). The length of the CDR3 is 15 residues. The V gene's germline CDR1 is SEHNR and CDR2 FQNEAQ (reference sequence). The germline V and J ends were trimmed by 1 base and 2 bases, with 9 bases remaining between them. CDR3 nucleotide sequence: TGTGCCAGCAGCTTAGGGGGGGATGGCAATCAGCCCCAGCATTTT. As protein: CASSLGGDGNQPQHF.